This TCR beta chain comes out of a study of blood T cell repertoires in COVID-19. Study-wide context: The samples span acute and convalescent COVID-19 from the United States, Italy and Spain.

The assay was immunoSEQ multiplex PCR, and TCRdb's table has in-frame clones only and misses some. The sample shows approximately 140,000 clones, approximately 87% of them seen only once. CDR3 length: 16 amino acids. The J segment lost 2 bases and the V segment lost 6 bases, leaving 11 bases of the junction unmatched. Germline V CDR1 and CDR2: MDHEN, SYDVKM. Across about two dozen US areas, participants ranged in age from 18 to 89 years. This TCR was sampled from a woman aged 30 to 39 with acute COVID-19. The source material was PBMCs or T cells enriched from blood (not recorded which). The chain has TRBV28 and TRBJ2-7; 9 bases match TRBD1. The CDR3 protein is CASRPRQRDRAYEQYF. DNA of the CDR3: TGTGCCAGCAGGCCCCGCCAAAGGGACAGGGCCTACGAGCAGTACTTC. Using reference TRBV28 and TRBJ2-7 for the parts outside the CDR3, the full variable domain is DVKVTQSSRYLVKRTGEKVFLECVQDMDHENMFWYRQDPGLGLRLIYFSYDVKMKEKGDIPEGYSVSREKKERFSLILESASTNQTSMYLCASRPRQRDRAYEQYFGPGTRLTVT.